Reported below is one T cell receptor beta chain. The data belong to a study of technical replicates of blood from a handful of donors. Using immunoSEQ multiplex PCR, the repertoire was profiled, and TCRdb retains in-frame clones only, with some absent. This sample has more than 90,000 clones, with around 95% found just once. The sample consisted of T cells isolated from PBMCs. The TCR was taken from a human donor in good health.

The CDR3 region has the DNA TGTGCCAGCACTACCAAAAGCGGGAGGCCTACAGATACGCAGTATTTT. Its translation: CASTTKSGRPTDTQYF. The chain recombines TRBV5-4 with TRBJ2-3, with TRBD2 matching over 9 bases. The CDR3 length is 16 residues. V shed 6 bases, J shed 3 bases, and the junction held 11 bases outside the gene matches. Germline V CDR1 and CDR2: SGHNT, YYREEE (reference sequence).